This T cell receptor (beta chain) was documented in a study of CD8 T cells in ankylosing spondylitis (dated by TCRdb to 2015 to 2018). For the wider study: T cell receptor beta repertoires were profiled in healthy donors and ankylosing spondylitis patients so that disease-linked TCR variants could be found. Samples of peripheral blood were taken, and for ankylosing spondylitis patients, synovial fluid was collected as well. The full study cohort was made up of about 24 ankylosing spondylitis patients and over 90 healthy donors. Overall study outcomes, separate from this receptor: Some motif variants were previously reported in synovial fluid and blood of reactive arthritis patients, suggesting common disease-initiation mechanisms. A CD8+ phenotype was shown by the disease-linked clones, which were found at relatively low frequencies in peripheral blood. A TCR beta motif of several highly homologous amino acid variants appeared characteristic of blood from ankylosing spondylitis patients. According to the report, matched synovial fluid samples from ankylosing spondylitis patients were significantly enriched for the disease-linked clones.

As to this clonotype: Its antigen specificity is not known. No much larger clone is present one base from it, and per-base qualities are unavailable.

The sequencer listed for this sample is Illumina HiSeq 2500. Quantitative 5'-RACE with molecular barcodes was used to prepare TCR beta libraries. The study's own analysis went as follows. A new computational method based on a probabilistic model of VDJ rearrangement was used to identify disease-linked TCR variants. TCRdb applied fastp at Q25 and MiXCR to the public reads, then kept only in-frame beta chains. Merged by CDR3 protein, the rows form single entries marked with the most common genes and DNA. These V and J calls originate from TCRdb's pipeline instead of the authors' own analysis. This sample gives roughly 220,000 distinct CDR3 sequences in total; over 9.5% of them show up just once. The top ten clones comprise roughly 23% of the sample. The sequence derives from a male donor with ankylosing spondylitis or in good health (not recorded which). Sequenced material: blood, either unsorted or a sorted T cell fraction (not recorded which).

The sequenced DNA: TGTACTGCGACCGGGGGAAAGGGTCAGCCCCAGCATTTT. It translates to CTATGGKGQPQHF. The chain employs TRBV28 and TRBJ1-5, with a weak D call of TRBD1 (5 bases match). The CDR3 starts with the cysteine, ends with the phenylalanine, and has 13 residues. The only DNA kept is the CDR3, 39 bases in frame from the first base. CDR1 and CDR2, looked up from the germline V gene, are MDHEN and SYDVKM.